One and the same sample provided the 4 T cell receptor beta chains below, sequenced in a study of a mutant IDH1 vaccine in newly diagnosed glioma. These receptors lack a known antigen. This sample's time point: week 47, end of study. Each dose delivered 300 ug of mutant IDH1 20-mer peptide subcutaneously with imiquimod. TCRdb keeps only in-frame clones here, not all; method: immunoSEQ multiplex PCR. The sample holds fewer than 35,000 clones, more than 65% seen once. Sample: PBMCs, taken from a glioma patient whose treatment included an IDH1 peptide vaccine. Receptors were obtained from a man aged 25 to 40 with glioma.

This clone is a singleton in its sample. V is TRBV9 and J is TRBJ1-1; D possibly corresponds to TRBD1 (5 bases). CDR1 and CDR2 (germline): SGDLS, YYNGEE. The CDR3 has 16 amino acids. With 0 bases removed from V and 4 bases from J, the gap between germline ends came to 16 bases. CDR3 coding DNA: TGTGCCAGCAGCGTAGCCCAGATCCCCAGGGCCACTGAAGCTTTCTTT. This gives the protein CASSVAQIPRATEAFF.

The J gene is TRBJ1-5, the V gene TRBV2, with D possibly TRBD1 on 6 matching bases. Trimming stripped 4 bases from V and 1 base from J, with 14 bases between. There are 16 residues in the CDR3. Germline lookup yields CDR1 SNHLY and CDR2 FYNNEI. CDR3 nucleotides: TGTGCCAGCAGTGCGGGGGGCGCCTGGAGCAATCAGCCCCAGCATTTT. Amino acid sequence: CASSAGGAWSNQPQHF.

This chain uses TRBV4-1 with TRBJ1-3; D remains unclear. Germline loops: CDR1 MGHRA, CDR2 YSYEKL. The CDR3 sequence is 18 residues long. V gave up 1 base and J gave up 0 bases, with 16 bases separating them. The CDR3 DNA reads TGCGCCAGCAGCCAAGGCTCGACAATTCACCGCTCTGGAAACACCATATATTTT. Residues: CASSQGSTIHRSGNTIYF.

This chain joins TRBV7-2 and TRBJ2-5, with 12 nucleotides matching TRBD2. The V gene's germline CDR1 is SGHTA and CDR2 FQGNSA. Losses at the gene ends were 5 bases for V and 3 bases for J; bases not matched to a gene: 10. CDR3 length equals 17 residues. The CDR3: CASSPQRASGGEETQYF. CDR3 nucleotides: TGTGCCAGCAGCCCCCAAAGGGCTAGCGGGGGGGAAGAGACCCAGTACTTC. Supplemented by reference TRBV7-2 and TRBJ2-5, the full variable domain reads GAGVSQSPSNKVTEKGKDVELRCDPISGHTALYWYRQSLGQGLEFLIYFQGNSAPDKSGLPSDRFSAERTGGSVSTLTIQRTQQEDSAVYLCASSPQRASGGEETQYFGPGTRLLVL.